A selection of T cell receptor beta chains follows, all from one sample in a study of blood T cells in healthy people across ages. TCRdb re-derived calls from the 5' RACE reads in MiXCR, one entry per CDR3 protein. The sample has under 750,000 distinct CDR3 sequences, roughly 48% seen once; the top ten hold approximately 23%. What was sequenced was blood. These receptors all come from a man at least 80 years old in good health. The CDR3 runs from the conserved cysteine through the conserved F or W. The D gene is left open where the match is weak. A row's size may be missing; if present it is once, few, many or a size class.

clone_size: few
v_call: TRBV29-1
j_call: TRBJ2-7
d_call: TRBD1
cdr3_nt: TGCAGCGTCGGACAGGACTACGAGCAGTACTTC
cdr3_aa: CSVGQDYEQYF

clone_size: once
v_call: TRBV29-1
j_call: TRBJ1-2
d_call: NA
cdr3_nt: TGCAGCGTTGAAGTAGGCGGGTGGGTCTATGGCTACACCTTC
cdr3_aa: CSVEVGGWVYGYTF

clone_size: NA
v_call: TRBV11-2
j_call: TRBJ2-7
d_call: NA
cdr3_nt: TGTGCCAGCAGCATAGGGACAAGAAGGGAGCAGTACTTC
cdr3_aa: CASSIGTRREQYF

clone_size: NA
v_call: TRBV7-9
j_call: TRBJ2-1
d_call: NA
cdr3_nt: TGTGCCAGCAGCTTCAGACAGGCCGACAATGAGCAGTTCTTC
cdr3_aa: CASSFRQADNEQFF

clone_size: few
v_call: TRBV7-2
j_call: TRBJ2-3
d_call: NA
cdr3_nt: TGTGCCAGCAGCTACACCGGCGTACAGTGGAGTACGCAGTATTTT
cdr3_aa: CASSYTGVQWSTQYF

clone_size: NA
v_call: TRBV20-1
j_call: TRBJ1-2
d_call: NA
cdr3_nt: TGCAGTGCTAGAGGGGAAAATAACTATGGCTACACCTTC
cdr3_aa: CSARGENNYGYTF

clone_size: NA
v_call: TRBV11-2
j_call: TRBJ1-6
d_call: NA
cdr3_nt: TGTGCCAGCAGACCGACCTTTCTTCTATACAATTCACCCCTCCACTTT
cdr3_aa: CASRPTFLLYNSPLHF

clone_size: NA
v_call: TRBV4-2
j_call: TRBJ2-5
d_call: NA
cdr3_nt: TGTGCCAGCAGCCAAGAAGGGCGGGACCAAGAGACCCAGTACTTC
cdr3_aa: CASSQEGRDQETQYF

clone_size: NA
v_call: TRBV6-5
j_call: TRBJ2-2
d_call: NA
cdr3_nt: TGTGCCAGCAGTCCCCACGGGGCCACAGGGGAGCTGTTTTTT
cdr3_aa: CASSPHGATGELFF

clone_size: NA
v_call: TRBV6-5
j_call: TRBJ2-1
d_call: NA
cdr3_nt: TGTGCCAGCAGCCGCGGACAGACAACAGCTGAGCAGTTCTTC
cdr3_aa: CASSRGQTTAEQFF

clone_size: many
v_call: TRBV10-3
j_call: TRBJ2-7
d_call: NA
cdr3_nt: TGTGCCATCAGTGAGTACAGAGGTAGGGACGAGCAGTACTTC
cdr3_aa: CAISEYRGRDEQYF

clone_size: many
v_call: TRBV6-5
j_call: TRBJ1-6
d_call: NA
cdr3_nt: TGTGCCAGCAGTCCCCCGAATTCACCCCTCCACTTT
cdr3_aa: CASSPPNSPLHF

clone_size: NA
v_call: TRBV6-2/TRBV6-3
j_call: TRBJ2-1
d_call: NA
cdr3_nt: TGTGCCAGCAGTTACTCGCAGGGTAGGGAGAATGAGCAGTTCTTC
cdr3_aa: CASSYSQGRENEQFF

clone_size: NA
v_call: TRBV7-9
j_call: TRBJ1-4
d_call: NA
cdr3_nt: TGTGCCAGCAGCCGGTCTAACATTGGACTCGAAGAAAAACTGTTTTTT
cdr3_aa: CASSRSNIGLEEKLFF

clone_size: few
v_call: TRBV6-2/TRBV6-3
j_call: TRBJ2-1
d_call: TRBD2
cdr3_nt: TGTGCCAGCAGTTTAAGCGGGGGATCCTTTAGGGAGCAGTTCTTC
cdr3_aa: CASSLSGGSFREQFF

clone_size: NA
v_call: TRBV7-8
j_call: TRBJ2-7
d_call: NA
cdr3_nt: TGTGCCAGCAGCTTAGGGGCAGGGGGGTTCTACGAGCAGTACTTC
cdr3_aa: CASSLGAGGFYEQYF

clone_size: NA
v_call: TRBV5-1
j_call: TRBJ2-7
d_call: NA
cdr3_nt: TGCGCCAGCAGCTTGGCCGAGGTGCAGGGAACTAGCGAGCAGTACTTC
cdr3_aa: CASSLAEVQGTSEQYF

clone_size: NA
v_call: TRBV10-3
j_call: TRBJ2-1
d_call: TRBD2
cdr3_nt: TGTGCCATCAGTAAAGGGCGGAGCGGGAGGGCCAATGAGCAGTTCTTC
cdr3_aa: CAISKGRSGRANEQFF

clone_size: few
v_call: TRBV7-2
j_call: TRBJ1-5
d_call: NA
cdr3_nt: TGTGCCAGCAGCTGGGACGGCACGAGCAATCAGCCCCAGCATTTT
cdr3_aa: CASSWDGTSNQPQHF

clone_size: NA
v_call: TRBV21-1
j_call: TRBJ1-1
d_call: NA
cdr3_nt: TGTGCCAGCTCCCAGACCCCTTTAATAATGACTGAAGCTTTCTTT
cdr3_aa: CASSQTPLIMTEAFF

clone_size: NA
v_call: TRBV6-6
j_call: TRBJ2-2
d_call: TRBD2
cdr3_nt: TGTGCCAGCAGTAACCCAGCGGGAGCCGGGGACACCGGGGAGCTGTTTTTT
cdr3_aa: CASSNPAGAGDTGELFF

clone_size: NA
v_call: TRBV11-2
j_call: TRBJ1-2
d_call: NA
cdr3_nt: TGTGCCAGCAGCGAACAGGGTGTCTATGGCTACACCTTC
cdr3_aa: CASSEQGVYGYTF

clone_size: once
v_call: TRBV11-2
j_call: TRBJ1-1
d_call: NA
cdr3_nt: TGTGCCAGCAGTCCCAGGGTAGGCGAAGGTGAAGCTTTCTTT
cdr3_aa: CASSPRVGEGEAFF

clone_size: NA
v_call: TRBV29-1
j_call: TRBJ1-2
d_call: NA
cdr3_nt: TGCAGCGTTGAAGAACCGGGACTTTCTAACTATGGCTACACCTTC
cdr3_aa: CSVEEPGLSNYGYTF

clone_size: NA
v_call: TRBV7-2
j_call: TRBJ1-6
d_call: NA
cdr3_nt: TGTGCCAGCAGCCCCGCGGGGGGGTATTCACCCCTCCACTTT
cdr3_aa: CASSPAGGYSPLHF

clone_size: few
v_call: TRBV7-9
j_call: TRBJ2-3
d_call: TRBD1
cdr3_nt: TGTGCCAGCAGCACCCATTACAGGGGGCGACGAGATACGCAGTATTTT
cdr3_aa: CASSTHYRGRRDTQYF

clone_size: NA
v_call: TRBV7-9
j_call: TRBJ2-7
d_call: NA
cdr3_nt: TGTGTCAGCAGCCCCGGCGGCGGGGTCTACGAGCAGTACTTC
cdr3_aa: CVSSPGGGVYEQYF

clone_size: once
v_call: TRBV28
j_call: TRBJ2-5
d_call: TRBD2
cdr3_nt: TGTGCCAGCAGTTGGACTAGTGGGGCGCGGGAGACCCAGTACTTC
cdr3_aa: CASSWTSGARETQYF

clone_size: many
v_call: TRBV6-5
j_call: TRBJ2-7
d_call: TRBD1
cdr3_nt: TGTGCCAGCAGTTACCCCATTGGACAGGGTAGGGGGTACGAGCAGTACTTC
cdr3_aa: CASSYPIGQGRGYEQYF

clone_size: NA
v_call: TRBV3-1
j_call: TRBJ2-1
d_call: NA
cdr3_nt: TGTGCCAGCAGCCAACAGGGGGGCGGATCTGAGCAGTTCTTC
cdr3_aa: CASSQQGGGSEQFF

clone_size: many
v_call: TRBV6-6
j_call: TRBJ2-7
d_call: NA
cdr3_nt: TGTGCCAGCAGTTGGGCAGGGCACCCCTACGAGCAGTACTTC
cdr3_aa: CASSWAGHPYEQYF

clone_size: many
v_call: TRBV6-5
j_call: TRBJ2-3
d_call: NA
cdr3_nt: TGTGCCAGCAGTTACGGGGGGGCCAAGGCAGATACGCAGTATTTT
cdr3_aa: CASSYGGAKADTQYF

clone_size: NA
v_call: TRBV12-3/TRBV12-4
j_call: TRBJ2-3
d_call: TRBD2
cdr3_nt: TGTGCCAGCAGACCTAGCGGGTCTAGCACAGGTACGCAGTATTTT
cdr3_aa: CASRPSGSSTGTQYF

clone_size: few
v_call: TRBV5-1
j_call: TRBJ2-5
d_call: NA
cdr3_nt: TGCGCCAGCAGCATCGCCAGTGGGTCACAAGAGACCCAGTACTTC
cdr3_aa: CASSIASGSQETQYF

clone_size: NA
v_call: TRBV12-5
j_call: TRBJ2-7
d_call: TRBD2
cdr3_nt: TGTGCTAGTGGTTTGCGGACTAGCGGACCCTCCTACGAGCAGTACTTC
cdr3_aa: CASGLRTSGPSYEQYF

clone_size: few
v_call: TRBV21-1
j_call: TRBJ2-7
d_call: NA
cdr3_nt: TGTGCCAGCACCACAGCTGGGGACTACGAGCAGTACTTC
cdr3_aa: CASTTAGDYEQYF

clone_size: many
v_call: TRBV2
j_call: TRBJ1-5
d_call: NA
cdr3_nt: TGTGCCAGCAGTGGATTAGGTGGCGTGGGAAGTCAGCCCCAGCATTTT
cdr3_aa: CASSGLGGVGSQPQHF

clone_size: few
v_call: TRBV7-9
j_call: TRBJ1-2
d_call: TRBD1
cdr3_nt: TGTGCCAGCAGCAACGAACAGGGGATCGGCTACACCTTC
cdr3_aa: CASSNEQGIGYTF

clone_size: NA
v_call: TRBV6-1
j_call: TRBJ2-7
d_call: NA
cdr3_nt: TGTGCCAGCAGTGAGTACCGGGGGCCTGGGGAGCAGTACTTC
cdr3_aa: CASSEYRGPGEQYF

clone_size: NA
v_call: TRBV27
j_call: TRBJ2-7
d_call: TRBD2
cdr3_nt: TGTGCCAGCAGTTTTAGGACTAGCTCGTATTCTCCCTACGAGCAGTACTTC
cdr3_aa: CASSFRTSSYSPYEQYF

clone_size: NA
v_call: TRBV11-3
j_call: TRBJ2-5
d_call: NA
cdr3_nt: TGTGCCAGCAGCTTAGACGGACAAGAGACCCAGTACTTC
cdr3_aa: CASSLDGQETQYF

clone_size: few
v_call: TRBV10-1
j_call: TRBJ2-3
d_call: TRBD1
cdr3_nt: TGCGCCAGCAGTGCAGGGGGCGTCGATACGCAGTATTTT
cdr3_aa: CASSAGGVDTQYF